Reported below is one T cell receptor (beta chain). Its specificity is not known. Clones were sequenced by immunoSEQ multiplex PCR, and TCRdb holds only the in-frame ones, with some missing. The table has about 10,000 clones, about four fifths seen once. The data belong to a study of neoadjuvant nivolumab and ipilimumab in lung cancer. Study-wide results and limits: From pretherapy to surgery, tumor richness and clonality rose with dual therapy.

The germline V and J ends were trimmed by 5 bases and 7 bases, with 15 bases remaining between them. Germline V lookup: CDR1 MNHEY, CDR2 SVGAGI. The CDR3 length is 14 residues. Material: peripheral blood, obtained before neoadjuvant nivolumab, alone or with ipilimumab. The TCR originated in an adult with non-small cell lung cancer. The V and J genes are TRBV6-5 and TRBJ2-1; possibly TRBD1 or TRBD2 for D (5 bases each). This CDR3 reads CASSASGARNEQFF. The CDR3 DNA sequence: TGTGCCAGCAGTGCATCCGGGGCGAGGAATGAGCAGTTCTTC.